Each of the 4 T cell receptor beta chains below was sequenced from the same sample in a study of blood T cell repertoires in COVID-19. Generated by immunoSEQ multiplex PCR, the TCRdb table keeps only in-frame clones and is missing some. The sample holds about 140,000 clones, around 81% seen once. Sequencing used peripheral blood. The receptors here all came from a human donor in a cohort sampled during active COVID-19.

This clone was picked up one time. V gene TRBV7-9 combines with J gene TRBJ1-1; 10 bases are a match to TRBD1. J gave up 11 bases and V 7 bases, and 13 bases lay outside the gene matches. This CDR3 has 14 amino acids. Germline V gene lookup returns CDR1 SEHNR and CDR2 FQNEAQ (reference sequence). The CDR3 sequence: CASTSTTGGSQAFF. CDR3 bases: TGTGCCAGCACCTCAACGACAGGGGGCAGTCAGGCTTTCTTT.

This CDR3 reads CASSTGISGSGANVLTF. As DNA, the CDR3 is TGTGCCAGCTCAACAGGTATTTCAGGCTCTGGGGCCAACGTCCTGACTTTC. The chain joins TRBV18 to TRBJ2-6; tentatively, D is TRBD1 (5 bases). CDR3 length equals 17 residues. Germline V lookup: CDR1 KGHSH, CDR2 LQKENI. Deletions cut 5 bases from V and 0 bases from J, with 14 bases between.

V is TRBV6-5 and J is TRBJ2-7; 10 nucleotides line up with TRBD1. The junction had 2 bases not matched to a gene; V was cut back by 2 bases and J by 4 bases. CDR1 and CDR2 from the germline V gene are MNHEY and SVGAGI. This CDR3 contains 14 residues. The CDR3 spells CASSYRDRGYEQYF. The CDR3 coding sequence is TGTGCCAGCAGTTACCGGGACAGGGGTTACGAGCAGTACTTC.

The V gene is TRBV5-1, the J gene TRBJ2-5; TRBD1 matches at 9 bases. The J segment lost 4 bases and the V segment lost 0 bases, leaving 4 bases of the junction unmatched. Germline lookup yields CDR1 SGHRS and CDR2 YFSETQ. CDR3 length: 15 residues. The chain's CDR3 is CASSLEQGAIETQYF. The CDR3 nucleotides are TGCGCCAGCAGCTTGGAACAGGGGGCTATAGAGACCCAGTACTTC.